This T cell receptor beta chain was identified during a study of T cell repertoires in cytomegalovirus infection (dated by TCRdb to about 2019). With respect to the entire study: The peptide stimulations were aimed at well-studied HLA-B-restricted epitopes as well as recently identified HLA-C-restricted CMV epitopes, whose presentation resists viral immunomodulation. Donor HLA type was relevant to the analysis, as public TCR beta signatures indicated carriage of CMV infection together with the matching HLA type.

The instrument given in TCRdb is Illumina HiSeq 1500. TCRdb ran its own pipeline on the public reads, namely fastp trimming at Q25 and MiXCR clone calling, and kept in-frame beta chains. Each CDR3 protein gets just one entry, which takes the most common genes and DNA from the rows behind it. Present in this sample are nearly 700,000 distinct CDR3 sequences, about 33% of which were seen just once. Jointly, the top ten make up over 15% of the sample. The sample's treatment or condition label is to be understood as: in vitro stimulation with specific CMV peptide epitopes to enrich CMV-specific T cells. From its cysteine to its phenylalanine, the CDR3 spans 15 amino acids. The entry retains the CDR3 DNA only, 45 bases that are in frame from base 1. From V the trimming removes 7 bases and from J it removes 2 bases, while the gene matches leave 6 bases of the junction unaccounted for. This clonotype was detected a few times. What antigen it recognizes has not been identified. No qualities accompany the bases; no much larger clone lies one base away.

Study-wide conclusions, independent of this receptor: Cumulative frequency of public TCR beta family members discriminated carriers of CMV infection plus the relevant HLA type in this cohort and an independent 352-donor cohort. The ex vivo response was dominated by HLA-C-restricted CMV-specific TCR beta clonotypes, which also provided the single most frequent clonotype in two of eight donors.

This chain joins TRBV12-3 or TRBV12-4 to TRBJ2-3; the junction holds 10 bases that match TRBD1. This receptor was obtained from a human donor in good health (CMV status not recorded). Some clones in this sample may be carry-over from other donors' samples. This material consisted of cultured PBMCs, taken from culture after CMV antigen stimulation. At the DNA level, the sequence is TGTGCCAGCACTACGGGACAGGGGATCACAGATACGCAGTATTTT. Its translation is CASTTGQGITDTQYF.